This T cell receptor (beta chain) was captured in a study of blood T cell repertoires in COVID-19. Study overall: Sites across the United States, Italy and Spain contributed samples from acute and convalescent COVID-19. In each case, the material was cDNA or gDNA derived from T cells, B-cell-depleted T cells, or PBMCs.

How the authors handled the data: Amplified reference gene primers provided the basis for estimating nucleated cell counts. Profiled with immunoSEQ multiplex PCR; TCRdb holds only in-frame clones, not every one. The D gene and trimming were derived from the DNA, and the V and J assignments and clone size from that table. Counted here are about 63,000 clones, just over 85% occurring once; the ten biggest clones make up around 4.5%. In germline, CDR1 is SGHRS, CDR2 YFSETQ. This CDR3 spans 15 amino acids. V lost 1 base and J lost 6, with 17 bases in between. The sequence was collected from a human donor in a cohort sampled during active COVID-19. The chain uses TRBV5-1 and TRBJ2-7; D perhaps matches TRBD2 (8 bases). The specimen was peripheral blood. CDR3 nucleotides: TGCGCCAGCAGCTTGTTAGGACAGGCGGGAGGCGAGCAGTACTTC. Translated: CASSLLGQAGGEQYF.